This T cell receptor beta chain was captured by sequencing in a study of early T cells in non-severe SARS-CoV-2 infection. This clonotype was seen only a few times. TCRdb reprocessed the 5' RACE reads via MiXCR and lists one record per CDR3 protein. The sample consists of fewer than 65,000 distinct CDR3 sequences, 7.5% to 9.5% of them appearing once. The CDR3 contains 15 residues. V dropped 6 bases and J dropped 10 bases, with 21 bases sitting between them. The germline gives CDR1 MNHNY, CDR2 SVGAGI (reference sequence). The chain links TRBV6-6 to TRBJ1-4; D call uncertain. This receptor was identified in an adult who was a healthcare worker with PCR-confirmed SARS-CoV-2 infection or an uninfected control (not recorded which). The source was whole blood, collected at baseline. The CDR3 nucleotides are TGTGCCAGCAGGCCCCAGACGAGGTGGGGTTCAAAACTGTTTTTT. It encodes CASRPQTRWGSKLFF.